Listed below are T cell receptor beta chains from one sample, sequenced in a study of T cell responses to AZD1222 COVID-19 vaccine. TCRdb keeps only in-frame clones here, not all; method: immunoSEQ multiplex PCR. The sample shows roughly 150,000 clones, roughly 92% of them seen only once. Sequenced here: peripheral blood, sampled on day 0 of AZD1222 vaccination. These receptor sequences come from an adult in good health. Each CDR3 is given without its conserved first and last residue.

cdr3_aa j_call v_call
ASSLVQGKETQY TRBJ2-5 TRBV11-2
ASSNQREGEQF TRBJ2-1 TRBV12-3/TRBV12-4
ASSAPGQGAEAF TRBJ1-1 TRBV5-1
ASSYGVGGTGNTIY TRBJ1-3 TRBV6-5
ASKEGGSYEQY TRBJ2-7 TRBV19
ASSFVPRGDTQY TRBJ2-3 TRBV7-2
ASSVDRVDEQY TRBJ2-7 TRBV10-1
ASSQDFQGAGEAF TRBJ1-1 TRBV4-3
ASSQGGGANYGYT TRBJ1-2 TRBV3-1/TRBV3-2
ASSSRLGGYEQY TRBJ2-7 TRBV19
ASSPSGQGGFQY TRBJ2-4 TRBV11-2